These 8 T cell receptor beta chains came from one sample sequenced in a study of identical twins. TCRdb processed the 5' RACE reads anew with MiXCR; each CDR3 protein has one entry. The table lists 500,000 to 700,000 distinct CDR3 sequences, about 7% of them singletons. These records were also assigned to another study, of yellow fever vaccine responses in identical twins.

The sample taken for sequencing was PBMCs. These receptors were obtained from a woman aged 18 to 35 in good health.

This clonotype was observed many times. The V and J genes are TRBV12-3 or TRBV12-4 and TRBJ1-4, with a tentative D call TRBD1 (5 bases). The CDR3 covers 13 residues. V lost 7 bases and J lost 3, with 9 bases in between. Here the CDR3 reads CASKAGPNEKLFF. The CDR3 coding sequence is TGTGCCAGCAAGGCAGGGCCTAATGAAAAACTGTTTTTT.

The sample holds many counts of this clonotype. J is TRBJ2-3 and V is TRBV5-1, with 8 bases identical to TRBD2. V gave up 4 bases and J gave up 0 bases; unmatched junction bases: 13. There are 18 residues in the CDR3. The germline gives CDR1 SGHRS, CDR2 YFSETQ. Here the CDR3 reads CASSPEVREGPSTDTQYF. In nucleotides, the CDR3 is TGCGCCAGCAGCCCGGAGGTCCGGGAGGGCCCTAGCACAGATACGCAGTATTTT.

A few counts support this clonotype. The rearrangement uses TRBV29-1 and TRBJ2-3; TRBD2 matches 8 bases. The CDR3 spans 13 residues. Germline loops: CDR1 SQVTM, CDR2 ANQGSEA. J was trimmed by 2 bases and V by 3 bases; bases with no gene match: 1. The CDR3 DNA is TGCAGCGTTGAGCGGGGGGCCACAGATACGCAGTATTTT. Translated: CSVERGATDTQYF.

This clonotype was seen repeatedly, ten times or more. This chain uses TRBV11-2 with TRBJ1-2, with TRBD1 matching over 7 bases. After removal of 5 bases from V and 4 bases from J, the junction contained 4 bases not matched to a gene. CDR1 is SGHAT and CDR2 is FQNNGV in the germline V gene. The CDR3 spans 13 residues. DNA of the CDR3: TGTGCCAGCAGCCCAGGGGGGTTCTATGGCTACACCTTC. This sequence encodes CASSPGGFYGYTF.

This clonotype was seen a few times. CDR3 in amino acids: CASSQDKESSYNSPLHF. The CDR3 DNA reads TGCGCCAGCAGCCAAGATAAGGAGAGCTCCTATAATTCACCCCTCCACTTT. The genes are TRBV4-1 and TRBJ1-6; no clear D gene. V was pared by 0 bases and J by 0 bases, with 9 bases between. Per germline, CDR1 MGHRA and CDR2 YSYEKL. This CDR3 contains 17 residues.

This clonotype was found a few times. The V call is TRBV29-1, the J call TRBJ2-5; TRBD2 might be the D (5 bases). Per the germline V gene, CDR1 is SQVTM and CDR2 is ANQGSEA. The CDR3 spans 13 residues. Trimming took 0 bases from V and 7 from J, leaving 12 bases between them. CDR3 coding DNA: TGCAGCGTTGAAGATCTCCGACTAAGGACCCAGTACTTC. This encodes CSVEDLRLRTQYF. Based on the CDR3 plus reference TRBV29-1 and TRBJ2-5, the full variable domain is SAVISQKPSRDICQRGTSLTIQCQVDSQVTMMFWYRQQPGQSLTLIATANQGSEATYESGFVIDKFPISRPNLTFSTLTVSNMSPEDSSIYLCSVEDLRLRTQYFGPGTRLLVL.

This clonotype was recorded a few times. The chain recombines TRBV14 with TRBJ2-3; the D is unclear. The CDR3 is 13 residues long. Trimming took off 1 base at V and 6 bases at J, with 8 bases between the two ends. Germline V CDR1 and CDR2: SGHDN, FVKESK. The CDR3 protein is CASSQVSWDTQYF. The CDR3 coding sequence is TGTGCCAGCAGCCAAGTTTCCTGGGATACGCAGTATTTT.

This clonotype was seen more than once but under ten times. The V gene is TRBV29-1, the J gene TRBJ2-5, with D tentatively TRBD1 or TRBD2 (5 bases each). Germline assignment: CDR1 SQVTM and CDR2 ANQGSEA. The length of the CDR3 is 12 residues. V shed 4 bases and J shed 7 bases, with 13 bases lying between them. The CDR3 DNA follows: TGCAGCGTTGTGACGGGGACGGGGACCCAGTACTTC. Protein product: CSVVTGTGTQYF.